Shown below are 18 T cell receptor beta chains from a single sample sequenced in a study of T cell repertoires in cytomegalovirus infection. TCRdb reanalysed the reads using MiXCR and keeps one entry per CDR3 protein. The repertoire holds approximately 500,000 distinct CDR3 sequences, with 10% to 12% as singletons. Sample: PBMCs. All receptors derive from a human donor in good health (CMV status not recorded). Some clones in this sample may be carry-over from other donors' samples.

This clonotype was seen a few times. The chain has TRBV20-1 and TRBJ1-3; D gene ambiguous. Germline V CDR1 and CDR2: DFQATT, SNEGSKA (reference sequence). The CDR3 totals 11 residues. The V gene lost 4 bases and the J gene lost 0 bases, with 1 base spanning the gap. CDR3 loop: CSATSGNTIYF. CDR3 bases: TGCAGTGCTACCTCTGGAAACACCATATATTTT.

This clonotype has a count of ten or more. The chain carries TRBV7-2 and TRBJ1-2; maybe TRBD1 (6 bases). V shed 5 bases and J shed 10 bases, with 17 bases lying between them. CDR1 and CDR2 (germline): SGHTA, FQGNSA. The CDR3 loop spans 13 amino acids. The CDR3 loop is CASSPDSRLSYTF. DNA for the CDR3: TGTGCCAGCAGCCCGGACAGCCGCCTGTCCTACACCTTC.

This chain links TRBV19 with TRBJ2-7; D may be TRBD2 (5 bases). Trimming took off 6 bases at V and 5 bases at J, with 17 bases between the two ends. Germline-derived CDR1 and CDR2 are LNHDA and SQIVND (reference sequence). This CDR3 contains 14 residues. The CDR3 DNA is TGTGCCAGTAGCCTCATCGGGGATCCGAACGAGCAGTACTTC. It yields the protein CASSLIGDPNEQYF.

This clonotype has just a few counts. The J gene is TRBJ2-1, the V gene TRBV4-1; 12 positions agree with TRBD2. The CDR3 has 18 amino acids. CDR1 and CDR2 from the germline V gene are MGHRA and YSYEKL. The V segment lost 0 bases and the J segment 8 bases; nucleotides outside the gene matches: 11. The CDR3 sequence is CASSQERLAGGPGDEQFF. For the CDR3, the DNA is TGCGCCAGCAGCCAAGAACGCCTAGCGGGAGGGCCGGGGGATGAGCAGTTCTTC.

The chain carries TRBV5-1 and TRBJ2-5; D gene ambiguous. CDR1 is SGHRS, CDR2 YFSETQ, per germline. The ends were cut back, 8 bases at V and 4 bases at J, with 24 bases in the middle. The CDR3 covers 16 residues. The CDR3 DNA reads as TGCGCCAGTGCGTCGTCCCCGGGTGGGTACGGAGAGACCCAGTACTTC. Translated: CASASSPGGYGETQYF.

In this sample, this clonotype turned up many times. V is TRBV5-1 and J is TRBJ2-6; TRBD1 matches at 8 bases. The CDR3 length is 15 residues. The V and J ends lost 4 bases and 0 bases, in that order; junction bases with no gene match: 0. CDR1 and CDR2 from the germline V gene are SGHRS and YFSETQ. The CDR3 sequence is CASSTGGSGANVLTF. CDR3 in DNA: TGCGCCAGCAGCACAGGGGGCTCTGGGGCCAACGTCCTGACTTTC.

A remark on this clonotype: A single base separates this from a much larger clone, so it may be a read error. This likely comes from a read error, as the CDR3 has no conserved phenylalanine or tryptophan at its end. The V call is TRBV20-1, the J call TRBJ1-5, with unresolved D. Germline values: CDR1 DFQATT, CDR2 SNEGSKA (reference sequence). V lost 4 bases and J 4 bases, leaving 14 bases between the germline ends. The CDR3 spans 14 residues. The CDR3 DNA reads TGCAGTGCTATCCCGTCCGGGCCTAATCAGCCCCAGCATTGT. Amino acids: CSAIPSGPNQPQHC.

DNA of the CDR3: TGCAGTGCCCCTCTCGGGGACACTGAAGCTTTCTTT. It codes for CSAPLGDTEAFF. The chain links TRBV20-1 to TRBJ1-1; no firm D call. The V and J ends lost 6 bases and 3 bases respectively, with 11 bases between them. The CDR3 extends over 12 amino acids. The germline gives CDR1 DFQATT, CDR2 SNEGSKA (reference sequence).

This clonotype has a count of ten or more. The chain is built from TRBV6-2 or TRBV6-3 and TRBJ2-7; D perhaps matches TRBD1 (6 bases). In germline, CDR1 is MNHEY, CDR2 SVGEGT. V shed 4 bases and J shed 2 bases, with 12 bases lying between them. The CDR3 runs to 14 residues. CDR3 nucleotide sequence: TGTGCCAGCAGTTCCTGGACAGACCCCTACGAGCAGTACTTC. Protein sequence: CASSSWTDPYEQYF.

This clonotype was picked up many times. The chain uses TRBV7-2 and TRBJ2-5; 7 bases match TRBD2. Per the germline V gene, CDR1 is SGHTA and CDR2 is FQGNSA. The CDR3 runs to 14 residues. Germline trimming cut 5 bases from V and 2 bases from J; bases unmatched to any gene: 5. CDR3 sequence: CASSIRAGQETQYF. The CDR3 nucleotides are TGTGCCAGCAGCATCAGAGCGGGGCAAGAGACCCAGTACTTC.

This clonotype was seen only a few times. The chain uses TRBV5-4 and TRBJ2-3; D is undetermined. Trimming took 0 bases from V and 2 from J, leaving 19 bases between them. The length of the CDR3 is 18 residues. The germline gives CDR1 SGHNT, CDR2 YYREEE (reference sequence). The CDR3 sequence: CASSLAVTKGQNTDTQYF. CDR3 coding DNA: TGTGCCAGCAGCTTGGCCGTTACGAAGGGCCAAAACACAGATACGCAGTATTTT.

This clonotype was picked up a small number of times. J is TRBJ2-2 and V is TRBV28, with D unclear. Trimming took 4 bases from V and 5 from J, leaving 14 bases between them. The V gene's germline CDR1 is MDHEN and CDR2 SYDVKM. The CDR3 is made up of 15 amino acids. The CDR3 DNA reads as TGTGCCAGCAGTTCCCGCTATGAGAGAACCGGGGAGCTGTTTTTT. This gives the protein CASSSRYERTGELFF.

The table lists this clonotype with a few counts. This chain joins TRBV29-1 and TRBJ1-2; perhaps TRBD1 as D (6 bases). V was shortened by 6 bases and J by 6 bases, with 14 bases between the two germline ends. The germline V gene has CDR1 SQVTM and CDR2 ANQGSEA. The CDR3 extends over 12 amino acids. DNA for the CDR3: TGCAGCGTCCTCAGGGGAGCTAATGGCTACACCTTC. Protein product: CSVLRGANGYTF.

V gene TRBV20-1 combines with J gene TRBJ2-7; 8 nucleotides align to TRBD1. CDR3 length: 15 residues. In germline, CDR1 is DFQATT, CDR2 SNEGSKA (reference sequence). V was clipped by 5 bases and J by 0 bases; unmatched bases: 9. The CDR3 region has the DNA TGCAGTGCTCTAGGACAGGGAACAATCTCCTACGAGCAGTACTTC. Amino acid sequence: CSALGQGTISYEQYF.

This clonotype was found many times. CDR3 in amino acids: CASSLGLAGGGQFF. CDR3 nucleotide sequence: TGTGCCAGCAGCTTAGGTCTAGCGGGAGGGGGGCAGTTCTTC. The chain combines TRBV7-2 with TRBJ2-1; TRBD2 matches at 12 bases. The CDR3 covers 14 residues. The V segment lost 1 base and the J segment 12 bases; nucleotides outside the gene matches: 4. CDR1 SGHTA and CDR2 FQGNSA come from the germline V gene.

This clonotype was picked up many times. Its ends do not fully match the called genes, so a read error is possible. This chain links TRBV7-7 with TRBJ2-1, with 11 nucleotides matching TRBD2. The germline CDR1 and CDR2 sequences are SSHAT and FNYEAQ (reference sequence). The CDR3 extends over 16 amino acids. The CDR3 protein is CASSPPGLAANNEQFF. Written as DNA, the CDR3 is TGTGCTAGCAGCCCGCCGGGACTAGCGGCTAACAATGAGCAGTTCTTC.

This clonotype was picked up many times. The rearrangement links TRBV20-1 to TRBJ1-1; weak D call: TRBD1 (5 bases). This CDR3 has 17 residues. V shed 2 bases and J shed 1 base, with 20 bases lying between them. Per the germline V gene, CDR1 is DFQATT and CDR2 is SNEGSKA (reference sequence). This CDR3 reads CSARNVGSGTENTEAFF. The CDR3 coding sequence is TGCAGTGCTAGAAATGTAGGGAGCGGGACGGAGAACACTGAAGCTTTCTTT.

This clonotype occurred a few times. CDR3 sequence (DNA): TGTGCCAGCAGCGACCGGGACAGGGACTACGAGCAGTACTTC. This codes for CASSDRDRDYEQYF. The chain joins TRBV13 to TRBJ2-7; the match to TRBD1 covers 9 bases. The CDR3 is 14 amino acids. V lost 5 bases, J lost 3 bases, and 5 bases stayed unmatched. CDR1 and CDR2 (germline): PRHDT, FYEKMQ (reference sequence).